The 5 T cell receptor beta chains presented below share a single source sample, sequenced in a study of blood T cell repertoires in COVID-19. Sequencing was performed with immunoSEQ multiplex PCR; in TCRdb, only in-frame clones are kept and a portion is missing. The data contain some 460,000 clones, 87% of them singletons. The sequencing sample was made of PBMCs or T cells enriched from blood (not recorded which). The receptors were sampled from a woman aged 18 to 35 who had recovered from COVID-19.

The chain uses TRBV6-5 and TRBJ2-5; TRBD2 is a possible D gene (6 bases). In germline, CDR1 is MNHEY, CDR2 SVGAGI. The CDR3 contains 15 residues. V dropped 6 bases and J dropped 1 base, with 15 bases sitting between them. CDR3 nucleotides: TGTGCCAGCAGCCGGTCTAGCGCGGTCCAAGAGACCCAGTACTTC. It yields the protein CASSRSSAVQETQYF.

This rearrangement joins TRBV2 to TRBJ1-5; 8 positions agree with TRBD1. The CDR3 extends over 13 amino acids. Germline V gives CDR1 SNHLY, CDR2 FYNNEI. Trimming removed 7 bases from V and 7 bases from J; junction bases left unmatched: 6. The CDR3 DNA sequence: TGTGCCAGCACTCAGGGGGCCGGACAGCCCCAGCATTTT. This gives the protein CASTQGAGQPQHF.

J is TRBJ1-6 and V is TRBV27, with D perhaps matching TRBD1 (5 bases). From germline, CDR1 is MNHEY and CDR2 SMNVEV (reference sequence). V was trimmed by 5 bases and J by 10 bases, leaving 15 bases between them. The CDR3 runs to 14 residues. The CDR3 spells CASSGANSRSPLHF. The CDR3 DNA reads as TGTGCCAGCAGTGGGGCCAATTCGAGATCACCCCTCCACTTT.

This rearrangement joins TRBV28 to TRBJ2-1, with D maybe TRBD2 (5 bases). The CDR3 runs 18 residues. V dropped 8 bases and J dropped 4 bases, with 27 bases sitting between them. Germline V gene data show CDR1 as MDHEN and CDR2 as SYDVKM. In DNA form, the CDR3 reads TGTGCCAGCCCCTCGCCGGACTCCCCCGAGACATCATACAATGAGCAGTTCTTC. This gives the protein CASPSPDSPETSYNEQFF.

J is TRBJ2-3 and V is TRBV3-1 (or the pseudogene TRBV3-2); 9 bases are shared with TRBD2. The CDR3 covers 15 residues. The V segment lost 4 bases and the J segment 3 bases; nucleotides outside the gene matches: 5. Germline CDR1 is LGHDT and CDR2 is YNNKEL (reference sequence). The CDR3 DNA reads as TGTGCCAGCAGCCCGCGGGGGGGCGAAACAGATACGCAGTATTTT. The encoded protein is CASSPRGGETDTQYF.